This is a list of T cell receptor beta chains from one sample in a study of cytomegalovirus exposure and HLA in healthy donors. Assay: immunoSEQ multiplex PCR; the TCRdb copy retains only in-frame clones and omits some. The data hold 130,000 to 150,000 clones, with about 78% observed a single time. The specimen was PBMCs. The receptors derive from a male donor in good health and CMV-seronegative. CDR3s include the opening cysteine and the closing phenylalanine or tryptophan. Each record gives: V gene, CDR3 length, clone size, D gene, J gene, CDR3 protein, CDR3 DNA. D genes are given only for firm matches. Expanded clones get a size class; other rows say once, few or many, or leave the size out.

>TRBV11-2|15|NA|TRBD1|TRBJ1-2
CASSLGTGGWLGYTF
TGTGCCAGCAGCTTAGGGACAGGGGGGTGGCTTGGCTACACCTTC
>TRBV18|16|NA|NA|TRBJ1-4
CASSGEPGLGREKLFF
TGTGCCAGCTCGGGGGAGCCGGGCCTCGGGAGGGAAAAACTGTTTTTT
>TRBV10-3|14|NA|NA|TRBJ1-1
CAISEGGVNTEAFF
TGTGCCATCAGTGAGGGAGGGGTGAACACTGAAGCTTTCTTT
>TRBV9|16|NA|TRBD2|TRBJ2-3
CASSVGSGRFTDTQYF
TGTGCCAGCAGCGTAGGAAGCGGGAGGTTCACAGATACGCAGTATTTT
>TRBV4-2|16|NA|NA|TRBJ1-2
CASSPPGQVVDYGYTF
TGTGCCAGCAGCCCCCCTGGCCAGGTAGTCGACTATGGCTACACCTTC
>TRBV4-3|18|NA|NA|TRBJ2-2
CASSQDTAGSPNTGELFF
TGCGCCAGCAGCCAAGATACTGCGGGGTCACCGAACACCGGGGAGCTGTTTTTT
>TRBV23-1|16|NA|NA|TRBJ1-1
CASKGREVRARTEAFF
TGCGCCAGCAAGGGCAGGGAGGTCCGGGCGCGGACTGAAGCTTTCTTT
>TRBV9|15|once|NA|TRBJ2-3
CASSVDGVNTDTQYF
TGTGCCAGCAGCGTAGACGGGGTTAACACAGATACGCAGTATTTT
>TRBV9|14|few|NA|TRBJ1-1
CASSVVGGASDAFF
TGTGCCAGCAGCGTAGTTGGGGGCGCTTCCGATGCTTTCTTT
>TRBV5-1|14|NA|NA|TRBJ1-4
CASSGQTTNEKLFF
TGCGCCAGCAGCGGACAGACAACTAATGAAAAACTGTTTTTT
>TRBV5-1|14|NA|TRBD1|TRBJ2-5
CASSPTGGWETQYF
TGCGCCAGCAGCCCAACAGGGGGTTGGGAGACCCAGTACTTC
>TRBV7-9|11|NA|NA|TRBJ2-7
CASSLRDEQYF
TGCGCCAGCAGCTTACGCGACGAGCAGTACTTC
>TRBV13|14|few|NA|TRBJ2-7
CASSLGSRFYEQYF
TGTGCCAGCAGCTTGGGGAGTCGATTCTACGAGCAGTACTTC
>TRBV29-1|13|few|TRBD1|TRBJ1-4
CSVLQGNDEKLFF
TGCAGCGTTTTACAGGGGAATGATGAAAAACTGTTTTTT
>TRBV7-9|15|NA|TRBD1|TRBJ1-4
CASSSGQGVNEKLFF
TGTGCCAGCAGCTCGGGACAGGGGGTTAATGAAAAACTGTTTTTT
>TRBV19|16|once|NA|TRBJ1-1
CASSIPPGASNTEAFF
TGTGCCAGTAGTATACCCCCAGGGGCGTCGAACACTGAAGCTTTCTTT
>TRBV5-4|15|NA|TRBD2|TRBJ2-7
CASSLGGGSSYEQYF
TGTGCCAGCAGCTTGGGCGGGGGGAGCTCCTACGAGCAGTACTTC
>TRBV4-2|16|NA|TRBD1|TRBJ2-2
CASSLPTGLDTGELFF
TGTGCCAGCAGCCTACCGACAGGGTTGGACACCGGGGAGCTGTTTTTT
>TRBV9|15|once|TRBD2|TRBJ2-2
CASSVGLAVTGELFF
TGTGCCAGCAGCGTAGGGCTAGCGGTCACCGGGGAGCTGTTTTTT
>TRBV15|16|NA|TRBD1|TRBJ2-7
CATSRDLQGASYEQYF
TGTGCCACCAGCAGAGACTTACAGGGGGCTTCGTACGAGCAGTACTTC
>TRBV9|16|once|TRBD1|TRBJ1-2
CASSATTGIRGGGYTF
TGTGCCAGCAGCGCGACGACAGGGATCAGGGGTGGTGGCTACACCTTC
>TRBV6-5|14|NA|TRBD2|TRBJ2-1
CASTASGSGNEQFF
TGTGCCAGCACGGCTAGCGGGTCCGGCAATGAGCAGTTCTTC
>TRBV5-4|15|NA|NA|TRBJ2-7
CASSFNQQGTYEQYF
TGTGCCAGCAGCTTCAACCAACAGGGAACCTACGAGCAGTACTTC
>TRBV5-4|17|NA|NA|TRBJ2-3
CASSLPGRTPSTDTQYF
TGTGCCAGCAGCCTCCCCGGCAGGACACCTTCCACAGATACGCAGTATTTT
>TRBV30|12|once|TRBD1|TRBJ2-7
CACGQGADEQYF
TGTGCCTGTGGACAGGGGGCAGACGAGCAGTACTTC
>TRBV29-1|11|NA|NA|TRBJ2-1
CSVYSYNEQFF
TGCAGCGTTTACTCCTACAATGAGCAGTTCTTC
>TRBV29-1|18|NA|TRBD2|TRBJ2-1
CSVDGLAGDPSSYNEQFF
TGCAGCGTTGATGGACTAGCGGGCGACCCCAGCTCCTACAATGAGCAGTTCTTC
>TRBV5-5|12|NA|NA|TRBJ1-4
CASSLIGDLLFF
TGTGCCAGCAGCTTGATCGGGGACTTGCTGTTTTTT
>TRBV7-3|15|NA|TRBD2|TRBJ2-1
CASSYLAGLYNEQFF
TGTGCCAGCAGCTACCTAGCGGGGCTATACAATGAGCAGTTCTTC
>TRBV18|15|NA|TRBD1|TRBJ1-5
CASSPQGARGQPQHF
TGTGCCAGCTCACCACAGGGGGCGAGGGGTCAGCCCCAGCATTTT
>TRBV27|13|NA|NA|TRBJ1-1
CASSLRAGRDAFF
TGTGCCAGCAGTTTAAGAGCCGGGAGGGACGCTTTCTTT
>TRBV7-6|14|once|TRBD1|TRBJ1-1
CASSPGTGTAEAFF
TGTGCCAGCAGCCCCGGGACAGGGACGGCTGAAGCTTTCTTT
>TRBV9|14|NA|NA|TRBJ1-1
CASSIDGSSREAFF
TGTGCCAGCAGTATTGACGGAAGTAGCCGTGAAGCTTTCTTT
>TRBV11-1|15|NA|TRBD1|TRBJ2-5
CASSGHPGGGETQYF
TGTGCCAGCAGCGGCCACCCAGGGGGTGGAGAGACCCAGTACTTC
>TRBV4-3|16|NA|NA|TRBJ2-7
CASSQVGRGTSYEQYF
TGCGCCAGCAGCCAAGTTGGCAGGGGCACCTCCTACGAGCAGTACTTC
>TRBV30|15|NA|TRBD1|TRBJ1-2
CAWSVSTGAHGGYTF
TGTGCCTGGAGTGTTTCGACAGGGGCCCACGGAGGCTACACCTTC
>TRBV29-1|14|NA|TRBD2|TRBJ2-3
CSVPISGNGDTQYF
TGCAGCGTTCCGATTAGCGGGAATGGAGATACGCAGTATTTT
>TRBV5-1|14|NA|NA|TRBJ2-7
CASRGQGGSYEQYF
TGCGCCAGCAGGGGGCAGGGAGGCTCCTACGAGCAGTACTTC
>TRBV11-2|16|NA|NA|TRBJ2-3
CASSLVYEGSTDTQYF
TGTGCCAGCAGCTTAGTTTACGAGGGTAGCACAGATACGCAGTATTTT
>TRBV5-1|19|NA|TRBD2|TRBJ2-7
CASSLGGLAGGVVTYEQYF
TGCGCCAGCAGCTTGGGGGGACTAGCGGGAGGCGTAGTAACCTACGAGCAGTACTTC
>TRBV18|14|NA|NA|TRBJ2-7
CASSPPWTNLEQYF
TGTGCCAGCTCACCACCGTGGACTAACCTGGAGCAGTACTTC
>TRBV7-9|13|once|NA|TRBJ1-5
CASSLAQDQPRHF
TGTGCCAGCAGCTTGGCTCAGGATCAGCCCCGGCATTTT
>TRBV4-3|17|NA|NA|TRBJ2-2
CASSHGEGGAYTGELFF
TGCGCCAGCAGCCACGGGGAGGGGGGCGCGTACACCGGGGAGCTGTTTTTT
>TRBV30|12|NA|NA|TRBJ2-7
CAWSFWDNEQYF
TGTGCCTGGAGTTTCTGGGACAACGAGCAGTACTTC
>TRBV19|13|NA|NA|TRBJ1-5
CASRGTGLGPQHF
TGTGCCAGTAGGGGCACAGGGCTCGGGCCCCAGCATTTT
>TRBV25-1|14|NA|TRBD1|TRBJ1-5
CASSDDRGYQPQHF
TGTGCCAGCAGTGATGACAGGGGCTATCAGCCCCAGCATTTT
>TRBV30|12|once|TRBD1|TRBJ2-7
CAYDRGAYEQYF
TGTGCCTATGACAGGGGGGCCTACGAGCAGTACTTC
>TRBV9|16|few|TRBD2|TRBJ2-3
CARSVTSGGDTDTQYF
TGTGCCCGCAGCGTAACTAGCGGGGGGGACACAGATACGCAGTATTTT